Listed below are T cell receptor beta chains from one sample, sequenced in a study of T cell changes during pregnancy in multiple sclerosis. Method: immunoSEQ multiplex PCR; TCRdb's copy keeps in-frame clones and lacks some. The sample carries 60,000 to 75,000 clones, about 91% recorded once. This material consisted of peripheral blood, taken in the second trimester of pregnancy. Every receptor here comes from a female donor in good health, enrolled as a control in a pregnancy study. CDR3s include the opening cysteine and the closing phenylalanine or tryptophan. D genes are given only for firm matches. Size values are once, few and many counts, or a class for expanded clones, and some rows have none.

CDR3nt: TGTGCCAGCAGACCGTCCGGGGTTGTGCAGCCCCAGCATTTT
CDR3aa: CASRPSGVVQPQHF
j_gene: TRBJ1-5
d_gene: -
len: 14
v_gene: TRBV6-5
abundance: once

CDR3nt: TGCGCCAGCAGCCTTGCGCCTTATATAGCGGGAGATTCTTACGAGCAGTACTTC
CDR3aa: CASSLAPYIAGDSYEQYF
j_gene: TRBJ2-7
d_gene: TRBD2
len: 18
v_gene: TRBV5-1
abundance: -

CDR3nt: TGTGCCAGCAGCCCTCAGGGGGCCCGCAATCAGCCCCAGCATTTT
CDR3aa: CASSPQGARNQPQHF
j_gene: TRBJ1-5
d_gene: TRBD1
len: 15
v_gene: TRBV7-2
abundance: -

CDR3nt: TGTGCCTGGAGTGTACGATTCGGGGAAGAGGCCAAAAACATTCAGTACTTC
CDR3aa: CAWSVRFGEEAKNIQYF
j_gene: TRBJ2-4
d_gene: -
len: 17
v_gene: TRBV30
abundance: few

CDR3nt: TGCGCCAGCAGCTTGGGGCAGGGAGGCCGGAGGTTTACAGATACGCAGTATTTT
CDR3aa: CASSLGQGGRRFTDTQYF
j_gene: TRBJ2-3
d_gene: -
len: 18
v_gene: TRBV5-1
abundance: -

CDR3nt: TGTGCCAGCAGCTCGGGGACTGGGGCCAACGTCCTGACTTTC
CDR3aa: CASSSGTGANVLTF
j_gene: TRBJ2-6
d_gene: -
len: 14
v_gene: TRBV5-6
abundance: -

CDR3nt: TGTGCCAGCAGTTTGGGACTAGCGACCAAAGAGACCCAGTACTTC
CDR3aa: CASSLGLATKETQYF
j_gene: TRBJ2-5
d_gene: TRBD2
len: 15
v_gene: TRBV6-5
abundance: -

CDR3nt: TGTGCCAGCTCAGGGGGCTCCGACACAGATACGCAGTATTTT
CDR3aa: CASSGGSDTDTQYF
j_gene: TRBJ2-3
d_gene: TRBD1
len: 14
v_gene: TRBV6-4
abundance: -

CDR3nt: TGTGCCAGCAGACACGACAGCGCGACCTACGAGCAGTACTTC
CDR3aa: CASRHDSATYEQYF
j_gene: TRBJ2-7
d_gene: -
len: 14
v_gene: TRBV5-4
abundance: -

CDR3nt: TGTGCCAGCAGTCCGTGGGGGGGGCTCGGAAACACCATATATTTT
CDR3aa: CASSPWGGLGNTIYF
j_gene: TRBJ1-3
d_gene: -
len: 15
v_gene: TRBV27
abundance: -

CDR3nt: TGTGCCAGCAGCCAGGGACTAGCGGGGAACAATGAGCAGTTCTTC
CDR3aa: CASSQGLAGNNEQFF
j_gene: TRBJ2-1
d_gene: TRBD2
len: 15
v_gene: TRBV13
abundance: -

CDR3nt: TGTGCCATCAGTCCTGACTATAGCGGGAGGGCCCACGAGCAGTTCTTC
CDR3aa: CAISPDYSGRAHEQFF
j_gene: TRBJ2-1
d_gene: TRBD2
len: 16
v_gene: TRBV10-3
abundance: -

CDR3nt: TGTGCCAGTAGTATAGATCGAAGCGGGAGGGCCTTGAACACCGGGGAGCTGTTTTTT
CDR3aa: CASSIDRSGRALNTGELFF
j_gene: TRBJ2-2
d_gene: TRBD2
len: 19
v_gene: TRBV19
abundance: -

CDR3nt: TGTGCCAGCAGCCAAAGGGGGCGAGGACTAGCGGGGGGTGAGGTTCGCGATACGCAGTATTTT
CDR3aa: CASSQRGRGLAGGEVRDTQYF
j_gene: TRBJ2-3
d_gene: TRBD2
len: 21
v_gene: TRBV4-2
abundance: -

CDR3nt: TGTGCCAGCAGCTTAGGTACAGAAAACACCGGGGAGCTGTTTTTT
CDR3aa: CASSLGTENTGELFF
j_gene: TRBJ2-2
d_gene: -
len: 15
v_gene: TRBV11-3
abundance: -

CDR3nt: TGCGCCAGCAGCTTGGCACGAGGCGGGGAGCTGTTTTTT
CDR3aa: CASSLARGGELFF
j_gene: TRBJ2-2
d_gene: -
len: 13
v_gene: TRBV5-1
abundance: -

CDR3nt: TGCAGCGTTGATTTGTCAGGAAAATACGAGCAGTACTTC
CDR3aa: CSVDLSGKYEQYF
j_gene: TRBJ2-7
d_gene: -
len: 13
v_gene: TRBV29-1
abundance: -

CDR3nt: TGTGCCAGCAAGGGGGGGGGCACAGATACGCAGTATTTT
CDR3aa: CASKGGGTDTQYF
j_gene: TRBJ2-3
d_gene: -
len: 13
v_gene: TRBV28
abundance: -

CDR3nt: TGCGCCAGCAGCCATACGGGTGACGAGCAGTACTTC
CDR3aa: CASSHTGDEQYF
j_gene: TRBJ2-7
d_gene: -
len: 12
v_gene: TRBV4-1
abundance: -

CDR3nt: TGTGCCAGCAGCTCTTACAGGGGGCAGATCTATGGCTACACCTTC
CDR3aa: CASSSYRGQIYGYTF
j_gene: TRBJ1-2
d_gene: TRBD1
len: 15
v_gene: TRBV28
abundance: -

CDR3nt: TGTGCCAGCAGCCAACAGGGTCAGCCCCAGCATTTT
CDR3aa: CASSQQGQPQHF
j_gene: TRBJ1-5
d_gene: -
len: 12
v_gene: TRBV7-9
abundance: -

CDR3nt: TGTGCCAGCAGTGAGTCGAGACAGACGGGTCAGCCCCAGCATTTT
CDR3aa: CASSESRQTGQPQHF
j_gene: TRBJ1-5
d_gene: -
len: 15
v_gene: TRBV6-4
abundance: -

CDR3nt: TGTGCCACCAGCAGAGATCGAGGTACTAGCACAGATACGCAGTATTTT
CDR3aa: CATSRDRGTSTDTQYF
j_gene: TRBJ2-3
d_gene: -
len: 16
v_gene: TRBV15
abundance: -

CDR3nt: TGCGCCAGCAGCCCCCAGGCCACACAGGGATTCGCTAATGAAAAACTGTTTTTT
CDR3aa: CASSPQATQGFANEKLFF
j_gene: TRBJ1-4
d_gene: -
len: 18
v_gene: TRBV4-3
abundance: few

CDR3nt: TGTGCCAGCAGTTACGCAGGGGGTAATGGCTACACCTTC
CDR3aa: CASSYAGGNGYTF
j_gene: TRBJ1-2
d_gene: TRBD1
len: 13
v_gene: TRBV6-5
abundance: once

CDR3nt: TGTGCCAGCAGCCGCACGGGACTATCCCAAGAGACCCAGTACTTC
CDR3aa: CASSRTGLSQETQYF
j_gene: TRBJ2-5
d_gene: TRBD2
len: 15
v_gene: TRBV7-2
abundance: -

CDR3nt: TGTGCCAGCATCCCGCGGGGAAGTTACACAGATACGCAGTATTTT
CDR3aa: CASIPRGSYTDTQYF
j_gene: TRBJ2-3
d_gene: -
len: 15
v_gene: TRBV27
abundance: -

CDR3nt: TGTGCCAGCAGTTTGAGTCTAGGACAGGGGCGCAACAATGAGCAGTTCTTC
CDR3aa: CASSLSLGQGRNNEQFF
j_gene: TRBJ2-1
d_gene: TRBD1
len: 17
v_gene: TRBV28
abundance: -

CDR3nt: TGTGCCAGCTCACCAAGACTAGCGGGAGGAAGCACCGGGGAGCTGTTTTTT
CDR3aa: CASSPRLAGGSTGELFF
j_gene: TRBJ2-2
d_gene: TRBD2
len: 17
v_gene: TRBV18
abundance: -

CDR3nt: TGTGCCAGCAGTCGAGCCTATAGCAATCAGCCCCAGCATTTT
CDR3aa: CASSRAYSNQPQHF
j_gene: TRBJ1-5
d_gene: -
len: 14
v_gene: TRBV6-5
abundance: -

CDR3nt: TGTGCCAGCAGTCCCCTAAAAAGGGGGGGATGGACCGGGGAGCTGTTTTTT
CDR3aa: CASSPLKRGGWTGELFF
j_gene: TRBJ2-2
d_gene: -
len: 17
v_gene: TRBV27
abundance: -